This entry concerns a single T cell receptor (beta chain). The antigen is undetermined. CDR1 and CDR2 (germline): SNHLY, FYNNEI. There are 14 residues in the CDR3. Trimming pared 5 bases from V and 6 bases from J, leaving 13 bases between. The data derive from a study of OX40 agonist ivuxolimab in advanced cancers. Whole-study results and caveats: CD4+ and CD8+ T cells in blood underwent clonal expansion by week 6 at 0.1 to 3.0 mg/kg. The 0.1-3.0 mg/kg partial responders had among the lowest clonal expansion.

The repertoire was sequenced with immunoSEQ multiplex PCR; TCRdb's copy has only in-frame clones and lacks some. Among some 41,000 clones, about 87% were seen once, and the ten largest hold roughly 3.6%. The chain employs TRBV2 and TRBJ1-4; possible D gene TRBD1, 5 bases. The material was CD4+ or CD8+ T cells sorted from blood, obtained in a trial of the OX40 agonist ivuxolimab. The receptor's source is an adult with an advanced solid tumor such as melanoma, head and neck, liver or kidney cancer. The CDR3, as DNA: TGTGCCAGCAGTTTTCTCCGGGACGATGAAAAACTGTTTTTT. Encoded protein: CASSFLRDDEKLFF.